These 17 T cell receptor beta chains were all obtained from the same sample, sequenced in a study of technical replicates of blood from a handful of donors. Profiling relied on immunoSEQ multiplex PCR, and the TCRdb table lists in-frame clones only, not all of them. The data hold 70,000 to 85,000 clones, with roughly 97% observed a single time. Specimen: T cells isolated from PBMCs. Source of these receptors: a human donor in good health.

The chain carries TRBV23-1 and TRBJ1-5; 8 bases are a match to TRBD1. TRBV23-1 is treated as an ORF (open reading frame) with a function not yet certain. V shed 4 bases and J 2 bases; nucleotides not matched to a gene: 7. This CDR3 has 16 amino acids. CDR3 residues: CASSLRQGYRNQPQHF. The CDR3 DNA reads as TGCGCCAGCAGTCTCCGACAGGGGTATCGCAATCAGCCCCAGCATTTT.

This chain links TRBV15 with TRBJ2-2; D gene unclear. The CDR3 extends over 16 amino acids. Germline CDR1 is LNHNV and CDR2 is YYDKDF (reference sequence). Trimming removed 5 bases at V and 3 bases at J, with 16 bases between. The CDR3 DNA is TGTGCCACCAGCGGTCCCGCTTCAGGTTACACCGGGGAGCTGTTTTTT. It translates to CATSGPASGYTGELFF.

The V and J genes are TRBV27 and TRBJ2-4; no firm D call. V lost 2 bases, J lost 8 bases, and 10 bases lay in between. This CDR3 is 13 amino acids long. The germline V gene encodes CDR1 MNHEY and CDR2 SMNVEV (reference sequence). The CDR3 nucleotides read TGTGCCAGCAGTTTAGTATTCCCCGACATTCAGTACTTC. It codes for CASSLVFPDIQYF.

As regards this clone: Likely a read error: the CDR3 ends without its conserved phenylalanine or tryptophan. No DNA is shown, since the ends of the CDR3 on it are uncertain; the CDR3 is the one TCRdb lists. The rearrangement links TRBV28 to TRBJ2-7; whether TRBD2, the table's D call, matches the DNA was not checked. Per germline, CDR1 MDHEN and CDR2 SYDVKM. Both ends counted, the CDR3 spans 15 residues. CDR3 in amino acids: CASSPLSPRLAGISL.

The chain employs TRBV30 and TRBJ1-5; 9 bases fit TRBD1. The CDR3 has 15 amino acids. Trimming removed 3 bases from V and 1 base from J; junction bases left unmatched: 4. Germline V gene sequence: CDR1 GTSNPN, CDR2 SVGIG (reference sequence). The CDR3 loop reads CAWSEDRGSNQPQHF. The CDR3 bases are TGTGCCTGGAGCGAGGACAGGGGAAGCAATCAGCCCCAGCATTTT.

The chain recombines TRBV6-5 with TRBJ1-3; D is undetermined. The V end lost 0 bases, the J end lost 0 bases, and 9 bases lay between the germline ends. This CDR3 is 16 amino acids long. The V gene's germline CDR1 is MNHEY and CDR2 SVGAGI. The DNA for the CDR3 is TGTGCCAGCAGTTACTCCGAGTTTAGCTCTGGAAACACCATATATTTT. Translated, it gives CASSYSEFSSGNTIYF.

This chain links TRBV4-2 with TRBJ2-1; perhaps TRBD2 as D (6 bases). The CDR3 has 21 amino acids. Germline-derived CDR1 and CDR2 are LGHNA and YNFKEQ. The V gene lost 0 bases and the J gene lost 1 base, with 25 bases spanning the gap. The CDR3 loop is CASSQDPPGGTSLGSYNEQFF. The CDR3 DNA follows: TGTGCCAGCAGCCAAGATCCACCGGGCGGGACGAGTCTGGGATCCTACAATGAGCAGTTCTTC.

The chain recombines TRBV7-9 with TRBJ1-5, with a possible D match to TRBD1 (5 bases). This CDR3 comprises 13 residues. Per the germline V gene, CDR1 is SEHNR and CDR2 is FQNEAQ (reference sequence). Deletions cut 1 base from V and 9 bases from J, with 10 bases between. The CDR3 sequence: CASSLVTGGPQHF. CDR3 DNA: TGTGCCAGCAGCTTAGTTACCGGGGGGCCCCAGCATTTT.

The sample holds one count of this clone. The chain recombines TRBV7-2 with TRBJ2-3; 13 bases agree with TRBD2. The germline CDR1 and CDR2 sequences are SGHTA and FQGNSA. The CDR3 length is 18 residues. V was pared by 5 bases and J by 4 bases, with 12 bases of the junction left unmatched. The CDR3 DNA follows: TGTGCCAGCAGCGCCGGACTAGCGGGGGCGCGGGGGGCAGATACGCAGTATTTT. Translated: CASSAGLAGARGADTQYF.

CDR3 nucleotides: TGTGCCACCAGCAGAGATATGATGCTGGTCAGTCCCACAGATACGCAGTATTTT. Translating it yields CATSRDMMLVSPTDTQYF. This chain connects TRBV15 to TRBJ2-3, with no clear D. CDR1 LNHNV and CDR2 YYDKDF come from the germline V gene (reference sequence). The CDR3 is 18 residues long. The V end lost 0 bases, the J end lost 2 bases, and 18 bases lay between the germline ends.

Comments on this clone: One end of the junction varies from germline; a read error may be responsible. J is TRBJ2-7 and V is TRBV11-2; 8 bases map to TRBD1. Germline CDR1 and CDR2: SGHAT and FQNNGV. The CDR3 has 15 amino acids. CDR3 loop: CASSFWGQATYEQCF. CDR3 coding DNA: TGTGCCAGCAGCTTTTGGGGACAGGCTACCTACGAGCAGTGCTTC. Full variable domain (missing parts from reference TRBV11-2 and TRBJ2-7): EAGVAQSPRYKIIEKRQSVAFWCNPISGHATLYWYQQILGQGPKLLIQFQNNGVVDDSQLPKDRFSAERLKGVDSTLKIQPAKLEDSAVYLCASSFWGQATYEQCFGPGTRLTVT.

This chain uses TRBV5-1 with TRBJ1-2; D might be TRBD1 (5 bases). The germline gives CDR1 SGHRS, CDR2 YFSETQ. Trimming removed 0 bases from V and 6 bases from J, with 15 bases in between. The CDR3 is 15 residues long. CDR3 amino acids: CASSLGRGSRDGYTF. In nucleotides, the CDR3 is TGCGCCAGCAGCTTGGGTAGGGGAAGTAGGGATGGCTACACCTTC. Complete variable domain (other parts from reference TRBV5-1 and TRBJ1-2): KAGVTQTPRYLIKTRGQQVTLSCSPISGHRSVSWYQQTPGQGLQFLFEYFSETQRNKGNFPGRFSGRQFSNSRSEMNVSTLELGDSALYLCASSLGRGSRDGYTFGSGTRLTVV.

The rearrangement uses TRBV5-1 and TRBJ1-2; TRBD1 matches 7 bases. Trimming at V came to 0 bases and at J to 4 bases, leaving 3 bases not matched to a gene. Per the germline V gene, CDR1 is SGHRS and CDR2 is YFSETQ. The CDR3 runs to 14 residues. CDR3 DNA sequence: TGCGCCAGCAGCTTGGGGACAGGAGCCTATGGCTACACCTTC. Translating gives CASSLGTGAYGYTF.

V and J are TRBV5-1 and TRBJ2-5; tentatively, D is TRBD2 (5 bases). The CDR3 extends over 14 amino acids. V lost 4 bases to trimming and J lost 4 bases, with 14 bases between them. Germline V CDR1 and CDR2: SGHRS, YFSETQ. In nucleotides, the CDR3 is TGCGCCAGCAGCCTTGGGTCTGAGGGAGAGACCCAGTACTTC. Protein product: CASSLGSEGETQYF.

The rearrangement uses TRBV28 and TRBJ2-2; TRBD1 matches at 7 bases. The germline gives CDR1 MDHEN, CDR2 SYDVKM. V shed 8 bases and J 2 bases; nucleotides not matched to a gene: 14. This CDR3 is built from 17 residues. CDR3 protein: CASLPLRDSHNTGELFF. As DNA, the CDR3 is TGTGCCAGCTTGCCCCTACGGGACAGCCATAACACCGGGGAGCTGTTTTTT. The variable domain in full, with the rest retrieved from reference TRBV28 and TRBJ2-2, is DVKVTQSSRYLVKRTGEKVFLECVQDMDHENMFWYRQDPGLGLRLIYFSYDVKMKEKGDIPEGYSVSREKKERFSLILESASTNQTSMYLCASLPLRDSHNTGELFFGEGSRLTVL.

This clone was counted between two and nine times. The chain joins TRBV6-1 to TRBJ1-4; D not certain. This CDR3 is built from 12 residues. Trimming cost V 7 bases and J 6 bases, with 9 bases left between them. The germline CDR1 and CDR2 sequences are MNHNS and SASEGT. In nucleotides, the CDR3 is TGTGCCAGCACCTACCGGGATGAAAAACTGTTTTTT. This codes for CASTYRDEKLFF.

V and J are TRBV5-1 and TRBJ2-7; TRBD2 matches 8 bases. The CDR3 extends over 15 amino acids. The J segment lost 0 bases and the V segment lost 5 bases, leaving 7 bases of the junction unmatched. CDR1 and CDR2 from the germline V gene are SGHRS and YFSETQ. The CDR3 DNA sequence: TGCGCCAGCAGTACGGCGGGAGGTGGCTCCTACGAGCAGTACTTC. Its protein product is CASSTAGGGSYEQYF.